This T cell receptor (beta chain) originates from a study of blood T cell repertoires in COVID-19. Overall study context: Two consecutive negative NP/OP PCR tests, clearance, or resolved symptoms defined Cohort 3 recovery.

Only in-frame clones appear in the TCRdb table, and some are missing; sequencing was by immunoSEQ multiplex PCR. This sample has 400,000 or so clones, with more than 70% found just once. Germline V gene lookup returns CDR1 SGHVS and CDR2 FQNEAQ. CDR3 length: 15 residues. Trimming pared 3 bases from V and 0 bases from J, leaving 11 bases between. Clinical history reported by participants formed the basis on which cohorts were assigned. This chain uses TRBV7-8 with TRBJ1-1; the D gene is possibly TRBD1 (5 bases). This TCR was sampled from a man aged 40-49 years in a cohort exposed to, infected with or recovered from COVID-19 (not recorded which). The specimen sequenced was PBMCs or T cells enriched from blood (not recorded which). The CDR3: CASSLRGSLNTEAFF. CDR3 sequence (DNA): TGTGCCAGCAGCTTGCGGGGGTCACTGAACACTGAAGCTTTCTTT.